This T cell receptor beta chain appears in the sequencing data of a study of blood T cell repertoires in COVID-19. As originally analysed: Reference gene primer amplification gave nucleated cell count estimates. Generated by immunoSEQ multiplex PCR, the TCRdb table keeps only in-frame clones and is missing some. That table furnishes V, J and clone size, whereas the DNA furnished D and trimming. The table shows fewer than 250,000 clones, with 80% to 90% occurring only once. Trimming cost V 5 bases and J 2 bases; bases outside gene matches: 22. Germline loops: CDR1 MDHEN, CDR2 SYDVKM. The CDR3 consists of 22 residues.

This TCR was recovered from a woman aged 40-49 years with acute COVID-19. V and J are TRBV28 and TRBJ2-2; 11 bases line up with TRBD2. Specimen: PBMCs or T cells enriched from blood (not recorded which). Here the CDR3 reads CASSRPGTSGSGRESNTGELFF. CDR3 coding DNA: TGTGCCAGCAGTCGCCCGGGGACTAGCGGTTCGGGGCGGGAATCAAACACCGGGGAGCTGTTTTTT.